These 23 T cell receptor beta chains were sequenced from one sample in a study of T cells in Graves' hyperthyroidism and ophthalmopathy. Amplified TCR beta CDR3 regions came from RNA transcripts. HTBI primers drove first-round RT-PCR of the TCR CDR3. Via MiXCR, TCRdb re-called the multiplex PCR reads, giving one row per CDR3 protein. The table has some 560,000 distinct CDR3 sequences, approximately 15% seen once. The sample taken for sequencing was blood. The receptors derive from a middle-aged woman with Graves' hyperthyroidism.

This clonotype has at least ten counts. This chain links TRBV28 with TRBJ1-6; possibly TRBD1 for D (5 bases). This CDR3 is built from 13 residues. The germline CDR1 and CDR2 sequences are MDHEN and SYDVKM. V gave up 8 bases and J gave up 6 bases, with 11 bases separating them. CDR3 sequence: CASQGRSNSPLHF. Here the CDR3 DNA reads TGTGCCAGCCAGGGTAGAAGTAATTCACCCCTCCACTTT.

In this sample, this clonotype turned up a few times. The V call is TRBV20-1, the J call TRBJ2-6; unclear D gene. CDR3 length: 13 residues. Trimming took 8 bases from V and 0 from J, leaving 8 bases between them. CDR1 and CDR2 (germline): DFQATT, SNEGSKA (reference sequence). The CDR3 spells CSLLVSGANVLTF. The CDR3 DNA is TGCAGTCTTTTAGTCTCTGGGGCCAACGTCCTGACTTTC.

This clonotype turned up a few times. This chain links TRBV3-1 with TRBJ2-6; D might be TRBD1 (6 bases). CDR3 length: 16 residues. Germline CDR1 and CDR2: LGHDT and YNNKEL (reference sequence). V was trimmed by 5 bases and J by 0 bases, leaving 11 bases between them. CDR3 sequence (DNA): TGTGCCAGCAGCTTCAGACAGGTCTCTGGGGCCAACGTCCTGACTTTC. Translating gives CASSFRQVSGANVLTF.

In this sample, this clonotype turned up many times. This sequence joins TRBV2 and TRBJ1-2; 7 bases agree with TRBD1. After removal of 7 bases from V and 8 bases from J, the junction contained 10 bases not matched to a gene. Germline values: CDR1 SNHLY, CDR2 FYNNEI. This CDR3 has 13 amino acids. CDR3 nucleotide sequence: TGTGCCAGCAACACTCGACAGGGTGGCGGCTACACCTTC. This gives the protein CASNTRQGGGYTF.

This clonotype was seen repeatedly, ten times or more. CDR3 DNA sequence: TGTGCCAGCAGCTCCAACCGGGGCCTCGATACGCAGTATTTT. It is translated as CASSSNRGLDTQYF. The rearrangement links TRBV11-2 to TRBJ2-3; possibly TRBD1 or TRBD2 for D (5 bases each). V was shortened by 4 bases and J by 6 bases, with 14 bases between the two germline ends. CDR3 length: 14 residues. Germline CDR1 SGHAT, CDR2 FQNNGV.

The chain is built from TRBV30 and TRBJ2-3; a possible D gene is TRBD1 (6 bases). CDR1 is GTSNPN and CDR2 is SVGIG in the germline V gene (reference sequence). Trimming shortened V by 4 bases and J by 4 bases, and 9 bases separated the two germline ends. CDR3 length: 12 amino acids. CDR3 sequence: CAWNRAPDTQYF. The CDR3 DNA reads TGTGCCTGGAACAGGGCCCCAGATACGCAGTATTTT. Full variable domain (rest looked up from reference TRBV30 and TRBJ2-3): SQTIHQWPATLVQPVGSPLSLECTVEGTSNPNLYWYRQAAGRGLQLLFYSVGIGQISSEVPQNLSASRPQDRQFILSSKKLLLSDSGFYLCAWNRAPDTQYFGPGTRLTVL.

To note about this clonotype: The junction departs from germline at one end; a sequencing error may be responsible. The chain is built from TRBV4-2 and TRBJ1-2; 7 bases match TRBD1. Germline V gives CDR1 LGHNA, CDR2 YNFKEQ. The CDR3 totals 15 residues. The CDR3 DNA is TGTGCCAGCAGCCACGACAGGGTTGGGAACTATGGCTGCACCTTC. Translation: CASSHDRVGNYGCTF.

This clonotype has just a few counts. The chain is built from TRBV14 and TRBJ1-6; D is unclear. V lost 4 bases, J lost 10 bases, and 8 bases lay in between. Looked up from germline, CDR1 is SGHDN and CDR2 is FVKESK. The CDR3 has 12 residues. The CDR3 reads CASSPAASPLHF. DNA for the CDR3: TGTGCCAGCAGCCCGGCGGCCTCACCCCTCCACTTT. The full variable domain, with the rest looked up from reference TRBV14 and TRBJ1-6, is EAGVTQFPSHSVIEKGQTVTLRCDPISGHDNLYWYRRVMGKEIKFLLHFVKESKQDESGMPNNRFLAERTGGTYSTLKVQPAELEDSGVYFCASSPAASPLHFGNGTRLTVT.

This clonotype was seen repeatedly, ten times or more. The gene calls are TRBV5-1 and TRBJ2-7; tentative D call: TRBD1 (7 bases). V lost 4 bases, J lost 0 bases, and 14 bases lay in between. The length of the CDR3 is 15 residues. Germline V gene data show CDR1 as SGHRS and CDR2 as YFSETQ. CDR3 sequence: CASSGGGQVSYEQYF. The DNA for the CDR3 is TGCGCCAGCAGCGGGGGAGGACAGGTCTCCTACGAGCAGTACTTC. Full variable domain (rest looked up from reference TRBV5-1 and TRBJ2-7): KAGVTQTPRYLIKTRGQQVTLSCSPISGHRSVSWYQQTPGQGLQFLFEYFSETQRNKGNFPGRFSGRQFSNSRSEMNVSTLELGDSALYLCASSGGGQVSYEQYFGPGTRLTVT.

This clonotype occurred many times. The rearrangement links TRBV20-1 to TRBJ2-7, with unresolved D. Germline V gene sequence: CDR1 DFQATT, CDR2 SNEGSKA (reference sequence). V was pared by 6 bases and J by 0 bases, with 12 bases between. This CDR3 spans 13 amino acids. CDR3 region: CSAPNEASYEQYF. CDR3 bases: TGCAGTGCCCCAAACGAGGCCTCCTACGAGCAGTACTTC.

This clonotype was observed at least ten times. The V gene is TRBV3-1, the J gene TRBJ1-1; TRBD1 matches at 7 bases. With V trimmed by 3 bases and J by 5 bases, 3 bases remained unmatched. The CDR3 extends over 13 amino acids. Germline CDR1 LGHDT, CDR2 YNNKEL (reference sequence). The CDR3 nucleotides are TGTGCCAGCAGCCACGGGACAGTAACTGAAGCTTTCTTT. Its translation: CASSHGTVTEAFF.

This clonotype was counted ten times or more. The chain uses TRBV5-1 and TRBJ2-1; D remains unclear. The CDR3 is 14 residues long. CDR1 and CDR2 from the germline V gene are SGHRS and YFSETQ. The germline V and J ends were trimmed by 4 bases and 7 bases, with 15 bases remaining between them. The CDR3 DNA follows: TGCGCCAGCAGCCTCACAGAGCTGGGAAATGAGCAGTTCTTC. Translating gives CASSLTELGNEQFF.

Many counts were recorded for this clonotype. The rearrangement joins TRBV7-9 to TRBJ2-6; TRBD1 is a possible D gene (7 bases). With 5 bases removed from V and 0 bases from J, the gap between germline ends came to 17 bases. There are 18 residues in the CDR3. CDR1 SEHNR and CDR2 FQNEAQ come from the germline V gene (reference sequence). The DNA of the CDR3 is TGTGCCAGCAGCCAGGGGGGACACCCGGCCTCTGGGGCCAACGTCCTGACTTTC. It yields the protein CASSQGGHPASGANVLTF.

The rearrangement joins TRBV6-1 to TRBJ1-4; D perhaps matches TRBD1 (6 bases). V was pared by 7 bases and J by 9 bases, with 12 bases between. The germline CDR1 and CDR2 sequences are MNHNS and SASEGT. The CDR3 length is 12 residues. The DNA of the CDR3 is TGTGCCAGCAAAAATACAGGGAAAAAACTGTTTTTT. Its translation is CASKNTGKKLFF.

The chain recombines TRBV15 with TRBJ2-7, with 9 bases aligning to TRBD1. This CDR3 has 13 amino acids. Germline lookup yields CDR1 LNHNV and CDR2 YYDKDF (reference sequence). V gave up 8 bases and J gave up 1 base; unmatched junction bases: 3. CDR3 in amino acids: CATAGTGSYEQYF. CDR3 sequence (DNA): TGTGCCACCGCCGGGACAGGGTCCTACGAGCAGTACTTC.

This clonotype occurred many times. The chain employs TRBV2 and TRBJ2-5; tentatively, D is TRBD1 (6 bases). Trimming took 10 bases from V and 1 from J, leaving 13 bases between them. There are 13 residues in the CDR3. Germline CDR1 SNHLY, CDR2 FYNNEI. As DNA, the CDR3 is TGTGCCACCACGACAGGCCTCCAAGAGACCCAGTACTTC. Translation: CATTTGLQETQYF. Based on the CDR3 plus reference TRBV2 and TRBJ2-5, the full variable domain is EPEVTQTPSHQVTQMGQEVILRCVPISNHLYFYWYRQILGQKVEFLVSFYNNEISEKSEIFDDQFSVERPDGSNFTLKIRSTKLEDSAMYFCATTTGLQETQYFGPGTRLLVL.

This chain uses TRBV20-1 with TRBJ2-6; 7 nucleotides match TRBD1. CDR1 is DFQATT, CDR2 SNEGSKA, per germline (reference sequence). The V gene end was trimmed by 0 bases and the J gene end by 0 bases; junction bases not matched to a gene: 2. This CDR3 region has 16 residues. The CDR3 bases are TGCAGTGCTAGAGAGACAGGGACCTCTGGGGCCAACGTCCTGACTTTC. It specifies CSARETGTSGANVLTF.

This clonotype was seen ten or more times. V gene TRBV5-1 combines with J gene TRBJ2-5, with D perhaps TRBD1 (5 bases). The CDR3 loop spans 15 amino acids. Germline CDR1 and CDR2: SGHRS and YFSETQ. V was pared by 0 bases and J by 2 bases, with 11 bases between. For the CDR3, the DNA is TGCGCCAGCAGCTTGGCTACAGGACCTCAAGAGACCCAGTACTTC. Its protein is CASSLATGPQETQYF.

This clonotype was seen at least ten times. V gene TRBV11-2 combines with J gene TRBJ2-1; D is undetermined. CDR1 and CDR2 from the germline V gene are SGHAT and FQNNGV. Trimming removed 5 bases at V and 12 bases at J, with 17 bases between. The CDR3 has 13 amino acids. CDR3 sequence reads: CASSQESADPQFF. In DNA form, the CDR3 reads TGTGCCAGCAGCCAGGAGTCCGCCGACCCGCAGTTCTTC.

The chain couples TRBV27 to TRBJ1-2; perhaps TRBD1 as D (5 bases). The CDR3 loop spans 13 amino acids. V lost 11 bases and J lost 8, with 21 bases in between. Germline V gene lookup returns CDR1 MNHEY and CDR2 SMNVEV (reference sequence). As DNA, the CDR3 is TGTGCCGCAGCGAGAGGCATTCAGGGAGGCTACACCTTC. As protein: CAAARGIQGGYTF.

The chain carries TRBV19 and TRBJ1-2; 7 nucleotides line up with TRBD1. J was trimmed by 2 bases and V by 4 bases; bases with no gene match: 10. The CDR3 runs to 16 residues. Germline CDR1 is LNHDA and CDR2 is SQIVND (reference sequence). The CDR3 loop is CASSTGGKRLNYGYTF. As DNA, the CDR3 is TGTGCCAGTAGTACAGGGGGGAAGCGGCTCAACTATGGCTACACCTTC.

This clonotype came up many times. V gene TRBV20-1 combines with J gene TRBJ2-7; 10 bases are a match to TRBD2. With 1 base clipped from V and 4 bases from J, the junction kept 4 bases outside the gene matches. This CDR3 has 14 residues. Germline V CDR1 and CDR2: DFQATT, SNEGSKA (reference sequence). The CDR3 DNA is TGCAGTGCTAGAGCCCTAGCGGGAGAATACGAGCAGTACTTC. It yields the protein CSARALAGEYEQYF.

Ten or more counts support this clonotype. The rearrangement uses TRBV2 and TRBJ2-1, with D perhaps TRBD2 (5 bases). Germline V gene lookup returns CDR1 SNHLY and CDR2 FYNNEI. This CDR3 contains 11 residues. Trimming left V 6 bases short and J 10 bases short, with 10 bases between. The CDR3 region has the DNA TGTGCCAGCAGGGCGGGTCTGGAGCAGTTCTTC. The encoded protein is CASRAGLEQFF.